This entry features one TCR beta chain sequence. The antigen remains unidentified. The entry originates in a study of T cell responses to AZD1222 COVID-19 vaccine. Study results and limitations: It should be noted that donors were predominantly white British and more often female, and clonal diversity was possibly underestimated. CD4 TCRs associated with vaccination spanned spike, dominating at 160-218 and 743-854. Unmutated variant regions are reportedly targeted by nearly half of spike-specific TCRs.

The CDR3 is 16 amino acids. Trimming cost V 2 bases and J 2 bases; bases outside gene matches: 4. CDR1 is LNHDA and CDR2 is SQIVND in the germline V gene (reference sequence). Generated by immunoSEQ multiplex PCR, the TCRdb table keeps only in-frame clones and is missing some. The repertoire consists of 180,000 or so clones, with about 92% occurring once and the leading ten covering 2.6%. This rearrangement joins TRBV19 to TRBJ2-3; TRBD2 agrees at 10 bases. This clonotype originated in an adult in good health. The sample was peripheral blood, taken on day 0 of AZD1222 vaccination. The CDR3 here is CASSILAGDITDTQYF. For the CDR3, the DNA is TGTGCCAGTAGTATACTAGCGGGGGATATCACAGATACGCAGTATTTT. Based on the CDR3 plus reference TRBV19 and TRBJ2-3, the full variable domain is DGGITQSPKYLFRKEGQNVTLSCEQNLNHDAMYWYRQDPGQGLRLIYYSQIVNDFQKGDIAEGYSVSREKKESFPLTVTSAQKNPTAFYLCASSILAGDITDTQYFGPGTRLTVL.